One sample yielded the 14 T cell receptor beta chains listed below, sequenced in a study of blood T cell repertoires in COVID-19. The repertoire was sequenced with immunoSEQ multiplex PCR; TCRdb's copy has only in-frame clones and lacks some. The sample has around 170,000 clones, roughly four fifths seen once. The specimen was peripheral blood. These receptors were collected from a woman in her 70s with COVID-19, enrolled during active disease.

This clone was counted between two and nine times. The chain combines TRBV21-1 with TRBJ1-5. TRBV21-1 is reported as a pseudogene. The CDR3 is 15 amino acids. The DNA of the CDR3 is TGTGCCAGCAGATCTCCGGGTCCTAGCAATCAGCCCCAGCATTTT. This translates into CASRSPGPSNQPQHF.

The V call is TRBV3-1 (or the pseudogene TRBV3-2), the J call TRBJ2-3; the D gene is possibly TRBD2 (6 bases). V gave up 1 base and J gave up 8 bases, with 16 bases separating them. The length of the CDR3 is 15 residues. Germline lookup yields CDR1 LGHDT and CDR2 YNNKEL (reference sequence). CDR3 bases: TGTGCCAGCAGCCAAGTTGGAGGGACCCAAGGTACGCAGTATTTT. Residues: CASSQVGGTQGTQYF.

The rearrangement uses TRBV4-2 and TRBJ1-2; 8 bases fit TRBD1. CDR3 length: 17 residues. The trim removed 0 bases at V and 5 bases at J, leaving 11 bases unmatched. CDR1 is LGHNA, CDR2 YNFKEQ, per germline. CDR3 in amino acids: CASSQDPQADRVYGYTF. The CDR3 coding sequence is TGTGCCAGCAGCCAAGATCCCCAGGCGGACAGGGTGTATGGCTACACCTTC.

The chain joins TRBV5-4 to TRBJ2-7; TRBD2 agrees at 8 bases. CDR1 is SGHNT, CDR2 YYREEE, per germline (reference sequence). The CDR3 is made up of 15 amino acids. Trimming removed 5 bases from V and 0 bases from J; junction bases left unmatched: 7. CDR3 sequence reads: CASRGGRPNSYEQYF. The CDR3 DNA sequence: TGTGCCAGCAGGGGCGGGAGGCCGAACTCCTACGAGCAGTACTTC.

The chain uses TRBV6-2 or TRBV6-3 and TRBJ1-5; TRBD1 matches 7 bases. This CDR3 is built from 15 residues. Germline lookup yields CDR1 MNHEY and CDR2 SVGEGT. J was trimmed by 0 bases and V by 4 bases; bases with no gene match: 3. CDR3 DNA sequence: TGTGCCAGCAGTTCGACAGGGAGTAGCAATCAGCCCCAGCATTTT. It translates to CASSSTGSSNQPQHF.

This sequence joins TRBV4-3 and TRBJ2-4; maybe TRBD2 (6 bases). The CDR3 runs 17 residues. V was clipped by 0 bases and J by 7 bases, with 19 bases between them. Germline CDR1 LGHNA, CDR2 YSLEER. The CDR3 bases are TGCGCCAGCAGCCAAGAGCCGGGGGATGGGGTGAGGAACATTCAGTACTTC. The encoded protein is CASSQEPGDGVRNIQYF.

V gene TRBV18 combines with J gene TRBJ2-1; 12 positions agree with TRBD2. Germline CDR1 reads KGHSH; CDR2 reads LQKENI. This CDR3 contains 17 residues. V lost 1 base and J lost 5; bases outside the gene matches: 6. The CDR3, as DNA: TGTGCCAGCTCACCACGACTAGCGGGAGCTGGGGACAATGAGCAGTTCTTC. It yields the protein CASSPRLAGAGDNEQFF.

The rearrangement links TRBV19 to TRBJ1-4, with 7 bases aligning to TRBD1. This CDR3 spans 15 amino acids. Losses at the gene ends were 3 bases for V and 4 bases for J; bases not matched to a gene: 5. The germline gives CDR1 LNHDA, CDR2 SQIVND (reference sequence). The CDR3 loop is CASSIGDSRNEKLFF. The DNA for the CDR3 is TGTGCCAGTAGTATTGGGGACAGCCGTAATGAAAAACTGTTTTTT.

The V and J genes are TRBV7-2 and TRBJ1-1; a possible D gene is TRBD1 (5 bases). This CDR3 spans 15 amino acids. V was cut by 4 bases and J by 1 base, with 13 bases left in between. CDR1 SGHTA and CDR2 FQGNSA come from the germline V gene. Here the CDR3 reads CASSSQMGGNTEAFF. Here the CDR3 DNA reads TGTGCCAGCAGCTCACAGATGGGGGGGAACACTGAAGCTTTCTTT.

CDR3 protein: CASSPYGGSGNTIYF. Here the CDR3 DNA reads TGTGCCAGCAGCCCCTACGGGGGCTCTGGAAACACCATATATTTT. The rearrangement joins TRBV7-2 to TRBJ1-3, with D perhaps matching TRBD1 (5 bases). V gave up 5 bases and J gave up 0 bases, with 11 bases separating them. Germline CDR1 and CDR2: SGHTA and FQGNSA. The CDR3 runs 15 residues.

The chain joins TRBV19 to TRBJ2-3; D might be TRBD1 (6 bases). Trimming removed 4 bases from V and 1 base from J, with 12 bases in between. Germline-derived CDR1 and CDR2 are LNHDA and SQIVND (reference sequence). CDR3 length: 15 amino acids. The CDR3 bases are TGTGCCAGTAGTACAGACAGGTCCCGCACAGATACGCAGTATTTT. Its protein is CASSTDRSRTDTQYF.

In DNA, the CDR3 is TGTGCCAGCAGTGCAGGGGATACGCAGTATTTT. Translating it yields CASSAGDTQYF. The V call is TRBV6-4, the J call TRBJ2-3; maybe TRBD1 (5 bases). The length of the CDR3 is 11 residues. Germline values: CDR1 MRHNA, CDR2 SNTAGT. Deletions cut 4 bases from V and 6 bases from J, with 5 bases between.

This chain uses TRBV10-3 with TRBJ2-1; TRBD2 aligns across 9 bases. The CDR3 covers 14 residues. Germline CDR1 is ENHRY and CDR2 is SYGVKD. Trimming removed 10 bases from V and 5 bases from J; junction bases left unmatched: 9. In DNA form, the CDR3 reads TGTGCCACCTACGGGGCTAGCGGGAACAATGAGCAGTTCTTC. Translation gives CATYGASGNNEQFF.

This chain joins TRBV28 and TRBJ2-7; TRBD1 matches 10 bases. CDR1 is MDHEN, CDR2 SYDVKM, per germline. The V gene end was trimmed by 6 bases and the J gene end by 2 bases; junction bases not matched to a gene: 10. The CDR3 is 16 amino acids. CDR3 nucleotide sequence: TGTGCCAGCAGCCTCGCCCGACAGGGGGCGGCCTACGAGCAGTACTTC. Its protein product is CASSLARQGAAYEQYF. Supplemented by reference TRBV28 and TRBJ2-7, the full variable domain reads DVKVTQSSRYLVKRTGEKVFLECVQDMDHENMFWYRQDPGLGLRLIYFSYDVKMKEKGDIPEGYSVSREKKERFSLILESASTNQTSMYLCASSLARQGAAYEQYFGPGTRLTVT.